This T cell receptor beta chain was identified during a study of graft-versus-host responses after intestinal transplantation. Of note for this clone: Its antigen is as yet unknown.

TCRdb's table, derived via immunoSEQ multiplex PCR, lists solely in-frame clones and lacks some. In the table there are tens of thousands of clones, 90% to 95% of which are singletons. V was shortened by 0 bases and J by 1 base, with 8 bases between the two germline ends. CDR3 length: 14 amino acids. Germline V CDR1 and CDR2: SGDLS, YYNGEE. Sequencing was performed on unstimulated CD8+ T cells sorted from spleen or lymph node cells, taken before intestinal transplant. The receptor was isolated from a human donor who received an intestinal transplant. The chain has TRBV9 and TRBJ2-7; unclear D gene. The CDR3 is CASSVVSGSYEQYF. The CDR3 DNA reads TGTGCCAGCAGCGTAGTTTCGGGTTCCTACGAGCAGTACTTC.